This T cell receptor beta chain appears in the sequencing data of a study of PD-L1 blockade in urothelial cancer. Study details: Researchers looked at the blood 3 weeks (second dose) and 6 weeks after treatment began.

The method was immunoSEQ multiplex PCR; TCRdb's version includes in-frame clones alone and lacks a portion of them. The profile shows tens of thousands of clones, more than 80% of them singletons. Time point reported: pretreatment peripheral blood. Between 1 and 8 samples, pretreatment and on-treatment, were given by each patient. This sample comprised PBMCs, obtained around atezolizumab (anti-PD-L1) treatment. This clonotype was sampled from a man in his 70s with urothelial cancer.

The CDR3 protein is CASSPGTSGSRLGNEQFF. The CDR3 nucleotides read TGCGCCAGCAGCCCCGGGACTAGCGGGAGTCGATTGGGCAATGAGCAGTTCTTC. The genes are TRBV5-1 and TRBJ2-1; 14 bases match TRBD2. The CDR3 runs 18 residues. V dropped 4 bases and J dropped 6; count of bases not matched to a gene: 12. Per germline, CDR1 SGHRS and CDR2 YFSETQ.